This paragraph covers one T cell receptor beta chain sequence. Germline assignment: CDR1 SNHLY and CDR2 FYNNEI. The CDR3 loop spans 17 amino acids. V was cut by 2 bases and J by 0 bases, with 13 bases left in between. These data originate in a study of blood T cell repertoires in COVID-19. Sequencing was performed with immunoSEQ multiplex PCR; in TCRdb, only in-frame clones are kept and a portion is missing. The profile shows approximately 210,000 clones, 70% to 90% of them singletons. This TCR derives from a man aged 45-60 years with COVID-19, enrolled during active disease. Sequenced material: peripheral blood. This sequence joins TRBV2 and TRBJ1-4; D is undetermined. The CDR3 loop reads CASSEIGAVATNEKLFF. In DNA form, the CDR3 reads TGTGCCAGCAGTGAAATCGGTGCCGTCGCAACTAATGAAAAACTGTTTTTT.